In its sample, the clone carrying this T cell receptor (beta chain) was seen a few times. As yet, its antigen is unknown. This sample is drawn from a study of CD8 T cells in ankylosing spondylitis. Study-wide results and limits: Characteristic of ankylosing spondylitis blood, it appeared, was a TCR beta motif comprising about eight highly homologous variants. Clones linked to disease, bearing a CD8+ phenotype, were relatively rare in peripheral blood. Reports say disease-linked clones showed up significantly more in matched ankylosing spondylitis synovial fluid. Earlier literature documents some of the motif variants in reactive arthritis synovial fluid and blood.

From germline, CDR1 is SGHRS and CDR2 YFSETQ. This CDR3 comprises 17 residues. The J segment lost 4 bases and the V segment lost 3 bases, leaving 11 bases of the junction unmatched. TCRdb called the 5' RACE reads again in MiXCR, with one record for every CDR3 protein. The sample yields 750,000 to 850,000 distinct CDR3 sequences, roughly 10% seen once. Sequencing used blood, either unsorted or a sorted T cell fraction (not recorded which). The chain uses TRBV5-1 and TRBJ2-1; 9 nucleotides match TRBD2. The receptor was isolated from a male donor with ankylosing spondylitis. The CDR3 bases are TGCGCCAGCAGCTGGGGTATGAGCGGGGGGACATACAATGAGCAGTTCTTC. Encoded protein: CASSWGMSGGTYNEQFF. The whole variable domain, remainder taken from reference TRBV5-1 and TRBJ2-1, is KAGVTQTPRYLIKTRGQQVTLSCSPISGHRSVSWYQQTPGQGLQFLFEYFSETQRNKGNFPGRFSGRQFSNSRSEMNVSTLELGDSALYLCASSWGMSGGTYNEQFFGPGTRLTVL.